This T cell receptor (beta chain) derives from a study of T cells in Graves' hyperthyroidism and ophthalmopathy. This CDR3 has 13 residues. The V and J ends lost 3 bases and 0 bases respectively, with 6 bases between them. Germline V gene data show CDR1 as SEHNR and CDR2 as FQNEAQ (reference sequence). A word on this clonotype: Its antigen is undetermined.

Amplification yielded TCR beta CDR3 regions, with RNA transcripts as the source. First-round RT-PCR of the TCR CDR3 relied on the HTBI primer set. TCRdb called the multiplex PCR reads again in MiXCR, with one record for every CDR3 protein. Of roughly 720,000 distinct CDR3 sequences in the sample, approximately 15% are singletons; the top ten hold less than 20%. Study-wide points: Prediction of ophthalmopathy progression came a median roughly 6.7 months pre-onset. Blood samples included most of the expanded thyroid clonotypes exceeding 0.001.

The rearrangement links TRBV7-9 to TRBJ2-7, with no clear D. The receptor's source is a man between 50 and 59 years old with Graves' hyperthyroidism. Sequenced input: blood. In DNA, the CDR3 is TGTGCCAGCAGCTTTGGCAACTCCTACGAGCAGTACTTC. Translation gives CASSFGNSYEQYF.